This is a list of T cell receptor beta chains from one sample in a study of blood T cell repertoires in COVID-19. TCRdb's copy holds only in-frame clones and misses some; the assay was immunoSEQ multiplex PCR. The repertoire holds approximately 210,000 clones, with 84% as singletons. Sequencing was carried out using peripheral blood. The receptor source for this set is a woman in her forties or fifties with active or convalescent COVID-19. The CDR3 runs from the conserved cysteine through the conserved F or W. A D gene is named only where the DNA matches it firmly. Size is stated for part of the rows, as once, few or many counts, or as a class when the clone is expanded.

-	TRBV6-5	16	-	TRBJ2-3	CASSYSGGASTDTQYF	TGTGCCAGCAGTTACTCGGGCGGGGCGAGCACAGATACGCAGTATTTT
TRBD1	TRBV9	15	-	TRBJ2-5	CASSPPGQGLETQYF	TGTGCCAGCAGCCCCCCGGGACAGGGTCTGGAGACCCAGTACTTC
-	TRBV5-1	14	-	TRBJ2-3	CASSLGQSTDTQYF	TGCGCCAGCAGCTTAGGACAGAGCACAGATACGCAGTATTTT
-	TRBV5-6	12	-	TRBJ1-1	CASSQNERQAFF	TGTGCCAGCAGCCAAAATGAGAGGCAAGCTTTCTTT
TRBD1	TRBV10-3	15	few	TRBJ1-1	CAISESDRINTEAFF	TGTGCCATCAGTGAGTCGGACAGGATAAACACTGAAGCTTTCTTT
TRBD1	TRBV28	17	-	TRBJ2-7	CASPPRVWGTGGHEQYF	TGTGCCAGCCCCCCCCGGGTTTGGGGAACAGGGGGTCACGAGCAGTACTTC
-	TRBV5-1	14	-	TRBJ1-2	CASGRTTATYGYTF	TGCGCCAGCGGGAGGACGACAGCCACCTATGGCTACACCTTC
TRBD1	TRBV5-1	15	-	TRBJ1-5	CASSLGGTAYQPQHF	TGCGCCAGCAGCTTGGGGGGGACAGCTTATCAGCCCCAGCATTTT
-	TRBV18	14	many	TRBJ2-1	CACTPGVSYNEQFF	TGTGCCTGTACCCCAGGGGTCTCCTACAATGAGCAGTTCTTC
TRBD1	TRBV6-5	14	-	TRBJ1-5	CASLTGTGNQPQHF	TGTGCCAGCCTGACAGGGACAGGCAATCAGCCCCAGCATTTT
-	TRBV4-1	16	-	TRBJ1-5	CASSQEGGGSIAPQHF	TGCGCCAGCAGCCAAGAGGGGGGAGGCAGCATCGCGCCCCAGCATTTT
TRBD1	TRBV25-1	16	-	TRBJ2-5	CASSEVRTGARETQYF	TGTGCCAGCAGTGAAGTAAGGACAGGAGCTCGAGAGACCCAGTACTTC
TRBD1	TRBV6-6	15	-	TRBJ1-4	CASSSGTVWQEKLFF	TGTGCCAGCAGTTCCGGGACAGTTTGGCAGGAAAAACTGTTTTTT
TRBD2	TRBV10-1	13	-	TRBJ2-5	CASSGVREGTQYF	TGCGCCAGCAGTGGTGTCAGGGAGGGGACCCAGTACTTC
-	TRBV24-1	14	-	TRBJ2-1	CATSDPTGIGEQFF	TGTGCCACCAGTGACCCAACAGGGATAGGTGAGCAGTTCTTC
TRBD1	TRBV2	13	-	TRBJ1-2	CASTRQGNYGYTF	TGTGCCAGCACCCGACAGGGGAACTATGGCTACACCTTC
TRBD1	TRBV2	12	-	TRBJ2-1	CASRDSSNEQFF	TGTGCCAGCCGGGACAGTTCCAATGAGCAGTTCTTC
TRBD2	TRBV30	15	-	TRBJ2-2	CAWSRSGGYGGELFF	TGTGCCTGGAGTAGAAGCGGGGGATATGGCGGGGAGCTGTTTTTT
TRBD2	TRBV27	15	-	TRBJ2-3	CASSDSGGVPDTQYF	TGTGCCAGCAGTGATAGCGGGGGTGTCCCAGATACGCAGTATTTT
TRBD1	TRBV5-6	15	-	TRBJ1-1	CASSSRDRAATEAFF	TGTGCCAGCAGCAGCCGGGACAGGGCTGCCACTGAAGCTTTCTTT
TRBD1	TRBV28	12	-	TRBJ1-5	CASRQGWQPQHF	TGTGCCAGCCGACAGGGGTGGCAGCCCCAGCATTTT
-	TRBV19	14	once	TRBJ2-2	CASSRHTNTGELFF	TGTGCCAGTAGTAGACATACGAACACCGGGGAGCTGTTTTTT
-	TRBV11-2	14	-	TRBJ1-2	CASSLSQGEDGYTF	TGTGCCAGCAGCTTAAGTCAGGGCGAAGATGGCTACACCTTC
TRBD2	TRBV5-1	17	-	TRBJ2-2	CASSKGLAGGYTGELFF	TGCGCCAGCAGCAAGGGACTAGCGGGAGGGTACACCGGGGAGCTGTTTTTT
TRBD1	TRBV2	17	once	TRBJ1-6	CASRADRGNSYNSPLHF	TGTGCCAGCAGAGCCGACAGGGGCAACTCCTATAATTCACCCCTCCACTTT
-	TRBV7-3	13	-	TRBJ2-3	CASSLDAADTQYF	TGTGCCAGCAGCTTAGACGCGGCAGATACGCAGTATTTT
TRBD1	TRBV27	13	-	TRBJ1-2	CASSGLQGSGYTF	TGTGCCAGCAGTGGATTACAGGGGTCCGGCTACACCTTC
-	TRBV6-1	12	-	TRBJ2-1	CASSEPAFGQFF	TGTGCCAGCAGTGAACCCGCGTTTGGGCAGTTCTTC
-	TRBV7-9	18	-	TRBJ2-2	CASSSSGHSNSNTGELFF	TGTGCCAGCAGCTCGTCAGGCCACTCGAATTCGAACACCGGGGAGCTGTTTTTT
TRBD1	TRBV23-1	21	-	TRBJ2-3	CASSQSWAGTGHRVGTDTQYF	TGCGCCAGCAGTCAATCCTGGGCCGGGACAGGGCATAGGGTAGGCACAGATACGCAGTATTTT
-	TRBV19	13	-	TRBJ1-1	CASKERLNTEAFF	TGTGCCAGTAAGGAGCGATTGAACACTGAAGCTTTCTTT
TRBD1	TRBV4-1	14	-	TRBJ2-1	CASSRGTGINEQFF	TGCGCCAGCAGCCGAGGGACAGGGATCAATGAGCAGTTCTTC
-	TRBV5-4	14	-	TRBJ2-2	CASSPVRDTGELFF	TGTGCCAGCAGCCCGGTCAGGGACACCGGGGAGCTGTTTTTT
-	TRBV6-5	15	once	TRBJ2-7	CASSYSGPYPGEQYF	TGTGCCAGCAGTTACTCGGGGCCTTATCCTGGGGAGCAGTACTTC
TRBD2	TRBV11-2	15	once	TRBJ2-3	CASSLRRERTDTQYF	TGTGCCAGCAGCTTACGGCGGGAGAGAACAGATACGCAGTATTTT
TRBD2	TRBV28	17	-	TRBJ2-1	CASIRFAGTSGGYEQFF	TGTGCCAGCATCCGATTTGCCGGGACTAGCGGGGGGTATGAGCAGTTCTTC
-	TRBV28	12	-	TRBJ1-2	CASTPFKGGYTF	TGTGCCAGCACCCCCTTCAAGGGGGGCTACACCTTC
-	TRBV5-4	16	-	TRBJ2-2	CASSSPGKGLTGELFF	TGTGCCAGCAGCTCCCCGGGTAAGGGGCTCACCGGGGAGCTGTTTTTT
TRBD1	TRBV3-1/TRBV3-2	16	-	TRBJ1-6	CASSTQGATYNSPLHF	TGTGCCAGCAGCACCCAGGGGGCAACCTATAATTCACCCCTCCACTTT
TRBD1	TRBV30	18	-	TRBJ1-5	CAWSEAGTGSLSNQPQHF	TGTGCCTGGAGTGAGGCCGGGACAGGGAGTTTGAGCAATCAGCCCCAGCATTTT
-	TRBV19	14	-	TRBJ1-1	CASSINGFRAEAFF	TGTGCCAGTAGTATTAACGGGTTTCGGGCTGAAGCTTTCTTT
TRBD2	TRBV6-1	15	-	TRBJ2-5	CASSEWRSVAGTQYF	TGTGCCAGCAGTGAATGGAGAAGTGTAGCGGGAACCCAGTACTTC
-	TRBV28	11	-	TRBJ2-1	CASSVDNEQFF	TGTGCCAGCAGTGTAGACAATGAGCAGTTCTTC